This entry describes one T cell receptor (beta chain). The sample comes from a study of blood T cell repertoires in COVID-19. Sequenced by immunoSEQ multiplex PCR; TCRdb stores in-frame clones only, minus some. The table lists 250,000 to 350,000 clones, approximately 86% of them singletons. Germline assignment: CDR1 SGHVS and CDR2 FQNEAQ. The CDR3 runs 15 residues. V lost 0 bases, J lost 7 bases, and 15 bases lay in between. Recruits, aged roughly 18 to 89 years, lived in approximately 26 US areas. This receptor was taken from a woman in her 30s who had recovered from COVID-19. The sample consisted of PBMCs or T cells enriched from blood (not recorded which). The rearrangement uses TRBV7-8 and TRBJ2-5; D uncertain. The CDR3 DNA sequence: TGTGCCAGCAGCTTAGCGCTGGTAGCCCGTGGGACCCAGTACTTC. It is translated as CASSLALVARGTQYF.